This note documents a single TCR beta chain sequence. This sample is drawn from a study of blood T cell repertoires in COVID-19. Turning to the study itself: Sources were T cells, B-cell-depleted T cells, or PBMCs; the material itself was cDNA or gDNA.

Trimming stripped 2 bases from V and 0 bases from J, with 9 bases between. The CDR3 is made up of 15 amino acids. Germline assignment: CDR1 SGDLS and CDR2 YYNGEE. The method was immunoSEQ multiplex PCR; TCRdb's version includes in-frame clones alone and lacks a portion of them. The profile covers 39,000 or so clones, with more than 85% appearing a single time and about 2.2% taken by the ten largest. The rearrangement links TRBV9 to TRBJ2-1, with D uncertain. This receptor was taken from a man in his fifties or sixties with active COVID-19. The sequenced sample consisted of peripheral blood. The CDR3 region has the DNA TGTGCCAGCAGCGTTGGCATTGGCTCCTACAATGAGCAGTTCTTC. This sequence encodes CASSVGIGSYNEQFF.